One and the same sample provided the 17 T cell receptor beta chains below, sequenced in a study of blood T cells in healthy people across ages (dated by TCRdb to 2015 to 2017). Library preparation used 5' RACE. This sample was sequenced with an Illumina HiSeq 2500. The second PCR ran for about 6 to 12 cycles and used a J-beta primer mix along with a sample-barcoded 5' primer. The raw public reads went through TCRdb reprocessing: fastp at Q25, MiXCR clone calling, in-frame beta chains kept. Entries that share a CDR3 protein sequence are merged under the most common genes and DNA. For this sample there are approximately 800,000 distinct CDR3 sequences; 55% to 65% appear just once. The ten biggest clones cover around a quarter of the sample. Sequencing was done on a sample of blood. The receptors come from a man aged 30 to 45 in good health.

This sequence joins TRBV20-1 and TRBJ1-1; D call uncertain. The CDR3 covers 12 residues. Germline V gene lookup returns CDR1 DFQATT and CDR2 SNEGSKA (reference sequence). The V and J ends lost 3 bases and 0 bases respectively, with 5 bases between them. This CDR3 reads CSARPVNTEAFF. CDR3 bases: TGCAGTGCTAGGCCGGTGAACACTGAAGCTTTCTTT.

This clonotype was seen a few times. The rearrangement uses TRBV10-3 and TRBJ1-1; D may be TRBD1 (5 bases). V lost 2 bases and J lost 0, with 10 bases in between. Germline assignment: CDR1 ENHRY and CDR2 SYGVKD. This CDR3 has 15 residues. CDR3 amino acids: CAISEAETVNTEAFF. The CDR3 region has the DNA TGTGCCATCAGTGAGGCAGAGACAGTGAACACTGAAGCTTTCTTT.

This chain connects TRBV6-6 to TRBJ2-1; 10 positions agree with TRBD1. The V gene's germline CDR1 is MNHNY and CDR2 SVGAGI (reference sequence). The length of the CDR3 is 14 residues. V shed 5 bases and J 6 bases; nucleotides not matched to a gene: 4. CDR3 nucleotide sequence: TGTGCCAGCAGTGACGGGACAGGGGTCAATGAGCAGTTCTTC. Protein sequence: CASSDGTGVNEQFF.

The CDR3 coding sequence is TGTGCCAGCTGGACTAGCGGGGGGCTCGAGCAGTACTTC. It is translated as CASWTSGGLEQYF. The V gene is TRBV12-3 or TRBV12-4, the J gene TRBJ2-7; 14 bases match TRBD2. CDR3 length equals 13 residues. Germline trimming cut 8 bases from V and 6 bases from J; bases unmatched to any gene: 3.

The chain employs TRBV4-1 and TRBJ2-5, with D tentatively TRBD2 (7 bases). The J call may be faulty, since TRBJ2-7 better matches the DNA end. Germline V CDR1 and CDR2: MGHRA, YSYEKL. The CDR3 contains 14 residues. The chain's CDR3 is CASSQWGGRDEQYF. DNA of the CDR3: TGCGCCAGCAGCCAATGGGGGGGCCGGGACGAGCAGTACTTC.

The chain employs TRBV4-3 and TRBJ2-7, with unresolved D. Germline V lookup: CDR1 LGHNA, CDR2 YSLEER. V was pared by 4 bases and J by 0 bases, with 13 bases between. The CDR3 covers 15 residues. The CDR3 loop is CASSPGATTSYEQYF. The CDR3 bases are TGCGCCAGCAGCCCCGGTGCAACCACCTCCTACGAGCAGTACTTC.

The rearrangement uses TRBV20-1 and TRBJ2-3; TRBD2 might be the D (6 bases). The germline CDR1 and CDR2 sequences are DFQATT and SNEGSKA (reference sequence). V lost 3 bases to trimming and J lost 0 bases, with 13 bases between them. This CDR3 spans 15 amino acids. The CDR3 DNA reads TGCAGTGCTAGCAAAAGCGGGCCTAGCACAGATACGCAGTATTTT. Protein: CSASKSGPSTDTQYF.

This clonotype is a singleton in its sample. The chain links TRBV28 to TRBJ2-3; D might be TRBD2 (5 bases). The CDR3 is 16 residues long. V shed 3 bases and J shed 2 bases, with 15 bases lying between them. Germline assignment: CDR1 MDHEN and CDR2 SYDVKM. CDR3 bases: TGTGCCAGCAGTTTGCCCCGGGATCATGTCACAGATACGCAGTATTTT. The encoded protein is CASSLPRDHVTDTQYF.

The chain's CDR3 is CASSIPGLAGARASTDTQYF. For the CDR3, the DNA is TGTGCCAGCAGCATACCGGGGCTAGCGGGGGCCCGTGCTAGCACAGATACGCAGTATTTT. The chain is built from TRBV7-9 and TRBJ2-3; TRBD2 agrees at 10 bases. With 5 bases clipped from V and 0 bases from J, the junction kept 17 bases outside the gene matches. Germline V gives CDR1 SEHNR, CDR2 FQNEAQ (reference sequence). The CDR3 runs to 20 residues.

This clonotype was picked up a small number of times. The rearrangement uses TRBV7-3 and TRBJ1-1, with D tentatively TRBD1 (6 bases). The germline V gene has CDR1 SGHTA and CDR2 FQGTGA. Between the trimmed V and J ends, which lost 6 bases and 1 base, there was a span of 9 bases. The CDR3 length is 13 residues. For the CDR3, the DNA is TGTGCCAGCAGAACGGACAGGAACACTGAAGCTTTCTTT. Translation: CASRTDRNTEAFF.

The chain links TRBV20-1 to TRBJ2-7; D gene ambiguous. Trimming removed 5 bases at V and 9 bases at J, with 8 bases between. Germline assignment: CDR1 DFQATT and CDR2 SNEGSKA (reference sequence). This CDR3 is built from 9 residues. As DNA, the CDR3 is TGCAGTGCTGACCTATGGCAGTACTTC. Amino acids: CSADLWQYF.

This clonotype was counted once. The chain carries TRBV20-1 and TRBJ2-7, with TRBD1 matching 8 bases. The trim removed 1 base at V and 7 bases at J, leaving 9 bases unmatched. Germline V lookup: CDR1 DFQATT, CDR2 SNEGSKA (reference sequence). This CDR3 has 14 amino acids. The DNA for the CDR3 is TGCAGTGCTAGAGCTGGGCAGGGGGCTGGAGAGCAGTACTTC. Its translation: CSARAGQGAGEQYF.

This clonotype was counted ten times or more. J is TRBJ2-5 and V is TRBV11-1, with D maybe TRBD2 (6 bases). TRBJ2-7 matches the DNA end more closely, so the J call is doubtful. CDR1 and CDR2 from the germline V gene are SGHAT and FQDESV (reference sequence). This CDR3 contains 14 residues. The DNA of the CDR3 is TGTGCCAGCAGCTTAGAGTCTGCGGGAACCGAGCAGTACTTC. Encoded protein: CASSLESAGTEQYF.

Turning to this clonotype: A read error may produce the germline difference seen at one junction end. The chain couples TRBV7-9 to TRBJ2-5; D uncertain. CDR3 length: 13 residues. The germline V gene has CDR1 SEHNR and CDR2 FQNEAQ (reference sequence). CDR3 sequence: CDSSSYREETQYF. The CDR3 DNA sequence: TGTGACAGCAGCTCCTACAGAGAAGAGACCCAGTACTTC.

The chain has TRBV20-1 and TRBJ2-7; perhaps TRBD1 as D (6 bases). This CDR3 is built from 13 residues. Germline V gives CDR1 DFQATT, CDR2 SNEGSKA (reference sequence). V was shortened by 3 bases and J by 3 bases, with 12 bases between the two germline ends. The CDR3 DNA reads as TGCAGTGCTAGCGCGGACAGCATCTACGAGCAGTACTTC. Translating it yields CSASADSIYEQYF.

The chain has TRBV4-3 and TRBJ1-2; possible D gene TRBD1, 5 bases. Germline CDR1 is LGHNA and CDR2 is YSLEER. Trimming shortened V by 1 base and J by 4 bases, and 16 bases separated the two germline ends. The CDR3 spans 16 residues. The CDR3 bases are TGCGCCAGCAGCCAAGGGGGTGGTCTTAGGGGCTATGGCTACACCTTC. Translating it yields CASSQGGGLRGYGYTF.

The J gene is TRBJ1-2, the V gene TRBV29-1; no clear D. There are 13 residues in the CDR3. V lost 0 bases, J lost 5 bases, and 10 bases lay in between. Per the germline V gene, CDR1 is SQVTM and CDR2 is ANQGSEA. The CDR3 DNA is TGCAGCGTTGAAGACCCGGGCCGATATGGCTACACCTTC. It encodes CSVEDPGRYGYTF.